This T cell receptor (beta chain) came from a study of blood T cells in healthy people across ages. The length of the CDR3 is 14 residues. Trimming removed 5 bases from V and 0 bases from J, with 11 bases in between. This clonotype was observed a handful of times. For the second PCR, which ran for roughly 6 to 11 cycles, a sample-barcoded 5' primer and a J-beta primer mix were used. One entry per CDR3 protein, called by TCRdb with MiXCR from the 5' RACE reads. Among around 1,000,000 distinct CDR3 sequences listed, approximately 25% were seen once. Donors gave 8.5 to 10 milliliters of peripheral blood apiece. The same data also went into a second study, on T cells of mothers and their children. This second study says: Researchers put all of the extracted RNA into cDNA synthesis, using around 1.5 ug per 15 ul. From each mother came over 9 million TCR beta CDR3 reads, and from each child came approximately 2.8 million. When mothers and children were related, their normalized repertoire overlap, which was always slightly higher, did not differ significantly from that of unrelated pairs.

The genes are TRBV12-3 or TRBV12-4 and TRBJ2-7; D might be TRBD1 (6 bases). The source material was blood. This receptor was identified in a girl aged 2-10 years in good health. The CDR3, as DNA: TGTGCCAGCAGTCCAGAGGGACACTCCTACGAGCAGTACTTC. Its translation is CASSPEGHSYEQYF.